Shown below are 23 T cell receptor beta chains from a single sample sequenced in a study of T cell responses to AZD1222 COVID-19 vaccine. Assay: immunoSEQ multiplex PCR; the TCRdb copy retains only in-frame clones and omits some. The data contain roughly 120,000 clones, approximately 84% of them seen just once; the ten biggest clones take up around 7.2%. Sequencing used peripheral blood, obtained on day 0 of AZD1222 vaccination. These receptors came from an adult in good health.

The rearrangement joins TRBV28 to TRBJ2-1; D unclear. V was pared by 3 bases and J by 0 bases, with 12 bases between. CDR3 length equals 16 residues. The germline V gene encodes CDR1 MDHEN and CDR2 SYDVKM. The DNA for the CDR3 is TGTGCCAGCAGTTTCCCACAGTGGGTCTCCTACAATGAGCAGTTCTTC. Its protein product is CASSFPQWVSYNEQFF.

The chain couples TRBV3-1 (or the pseudogene TRBV3-2) to TRBJ2-5; TRBD2 is a possible D gene (6 bases). Germline-derived CDR1 and CDR2 are LGHDT and YNNKEL (reference sequence). Trimming removed 2 bases from V and 4 bases from J, with 20 bases in between. The CDR3 runs 17 residues. As DNA, the CDR3 is TGTGCCAGCAGCCAATACCTATCGGCCCGGAGGGGAGAGACCCAGTACTTC. Translation: CASSQYLSARRGETQYF.

V and J are TRBV6-1 and TRBJ2-6; D unclear. The CDR3 consists of 14 residues. From germline, CDR1 is MNHNS and CDR2 SASEGT. Trimming cost V 2 bases and J 1 base, with 3 bases left between them. The CDR3 DNA sequence: TGTGCCAGCAGTGAATGGTCTGGGGCCAACGTCCTGACTTTC. Its protein is CASSEWSGANVLTF.

The chain has TRBV18 and TRBJ1-5, with D possibly matching TRBD1 (5 bases). The CDR3 runs to 14 residues. Trimming cost V 4 bases and J 2 bases, with 9 bases left between them. The germline CDR1 and CDR2 sequences are KGHSH and LQKENI. CDR3 sequence (DNA): TGTGCCAGCTCACTGGGGGGAGGCAATCAGCCCCAGCATTTT. Translated, it gives CASSLGGGNQPQHF.

The chain couples TRBV2 to TRBJ1-5, with 8 bases aligning to TRBD1. CDR3 length equals 14 residues. The junction had 5 bases not matched to a gene; V was cut back by 6 bases and J by 4 bases. Germline V CDR1 and CDR2: SNHLY, FYNNEI. The chain's CDR3 is CASRGTGANQPQHF. DNA of the CDR3: TGTGCCAGCAGGGGGACAGGAGCGAATCAGCCCCAGCATTTT. Based on the CDR3 plus reference TRBV2 and TRBJ1-5, the full variable domain is EPEVTQTPSHQVTQMGQEVILRCVPISNHLYFYWYRQILGQKVEFLVSFYNNEISEKSEIFDDQFSVERPDGSNFTLKIRSTKLEDSAMYFCASRGTGANQPQHFGDGTRLSIL.

V gene TRBV18 combines with J gene TRBJ1-3; D not resolved. CDR1 and CDR2 from the germline V gene are KGHSH and LQKENI. V lost 2 bases, J lost 0 bases, and 2 bases lay in between. This CDR3 comprises 13 residues. The CDR3 region has the DNA TGTGCCAGCTCACCAGGCTCTGGAAACACCATATATTTT. It is translated as CASSPGSGNTIYF.

The chain joins TRBV7-8 to TRBJ1-1; 7 bases match TRBD1. J gave up 1 base and V 3 bases, and 5 bases lay outside the gene matches. Germline CDR1 SGHVS, CDR2 FQNEAQ. The CDR3 loop spans 15 amino acids. This CDR3 reads CASSFLPGGNTEAFF. For the CDR3, the DNA is TGTGCCAGCAGCTTCTTACCAGGGGGGAACACTGAAGCTTTCTTT.

The chain employs TRBV5-5 and TRBJ1-4; D gene uncertain. V dropped 2 bases and J dropped 0 bases, with 8 bases sitting between them. The germline CDR1 and CDR2 sequences are SGHKS and YYEKEE (reference sequence). The CDR3 sequence is 15 residues long. The CDR3 coding sequence is TGTGCCAGCAGCTTTCGATCCGCAACTAATGAAAAACTGTTTTTT. Encoded protein: CASSFRSATNEKLFF.

J is TRBJ1-1 and V is TRBV28, with D unclear. The CDR3 consists of 13 residues. V was clipped by 11 bases and J by 5 bases, with 18 bases between them. The V gene's germline CDR1 is MDHEN and CDR2 SYDVKM. The CDR3 sequence: CAGLSQVRTEAFF. The CDR3 DNA is TGTGCCGGGCTGAGTCAGGTTCGGACTGAAGCTTTCTTT.

Only a few counts were recorded for this clone. J is TRBJ1-1 and V is TRBV6-5; D uncertain. Deletions cut 3 bases from V and 4 bases from J, with 6 bases between. Germline V CDR1 and CDR2: MNHEY, SVGAGI. CDR3 length equals 12 residues. In DNA form, the CDR3 reads TGTGCCAGCAGTTATTTGGTCACTGAAGCTTTCTTT. Translated: CASSYLVTEAFF.

V is TRBV9 and J is TRBJ2-7, with D uncertain. The CDR3 has 15 residues. Trimming took 0 bases from V and 4 from J, leaving 14 bases between them. Per the germline V gene, CDR1 is SGDLS and CDR2 is YYNGEE. CDR3 bases: TGTGCCAGCAGCGTAGATCCCAACATGGTGTACGAGCAGTACTTC. This codes for CASSVDPNMVYEQYF. Combining the CDR3 with reference TRBV9 and TRBJ2-7 gives the whole variable domain DSGVTQTPKHLITATGQRVTLRCSPRSGDLSVYWYQQSLDQGLQFLIQYYNGEERAKGNILERFSAQQFPDLHSELNLSSLELGDSALYFCASSVDPNMVYEQYFGPGTRLTVT.

The table lists this clone with a count of one. The V call is TRBV2, the J call TRBJ2-2; either TRBD1 or TRBD2 may supply D (5 bases each). V lost 6 bases and J 5 bases, leaving 10 bases between the germline ends. Germline CDR1 and CDR2: SNHLY and FYNNEI. The CDR3 contains 13 residues. The CDR3 coding sequence is TGTGCCAGCAGGGGGGAAATGACCGGGGAGCTGTTTTTT. Translation: CASRGEMTGELFF. Complete variable domain (other parts from reference TRBV2 and TRBJ2-2): EPEVTQTPSHQVTQMGQEVILRCVPISNHLYFYWYRQILGQKVEFLVSFYNNEISEKSEIFDDQFSVERPDGSNFTLKIRSTKLEDSAMYFCASRGEMTGELFFGEGSRLTVL.

This chain links TRBV7-6 with TRBJ2-7, with D maybe TRBD2 (5 bases). This CDR3 has 15 residues. Trimming pared 5 bases from V and 3 bases from J, leaving 17 bases between. Germline values: CDR1 SGHVS, CDR2 FNYEAQ. CDR3 DNA sequence: TGTGCCAGCAGCCACTCTGACTACTCCCGCTACGAGCAGTACTTC. It is translated as CASSHSDYSRYEQYF.

This clone is a singleton in its sample. This chain joins TRBV4-2 and TRBJ2-3, with D perhaps matching TRBD2 (5 bases). V lost 0 bases to trimming and J lost 4 bases, with 11 bases between them. Germline CDR1 is LGHNA and CDR2 is YNFKEQ. CDR3 length: 15 amino acids. CDR3 region: CASSQDGIASDTQYF. In DNA, the CDR3 is TGTGCCAGCAGCCAAGATGGGATAGCGTCAGATACGCAGTATTTT.

The CDR3 sequence: CASSFAQNEKLFF. DNA of the CDR3: TGCGCCAGCAGCTTCGCACAGAATGAAAAACTGTTTTTT. The J gene is TRBJ1-4, the V gene TRBV5-1; D call uncertain. Germline lookup yields CDR1 SGHRS and CDR2 YFSETQ. Between the trimmed V and J ends, which lost 2 bases and 5 bases, there was a span of 7 bases. The CDR3 runs 13 residues. Variable domain in full (rest from reference TRBV5-1 and TRBJ1-4): KAGVTQTPRYLIKTRGQQVTLSCSPISGHRSVSWYQQTPGQGLQFLFEYFSETQRNKGNFPGRFSGRQFSNSRSEMNVSTLELGDSALYLCASSFAQNEKLFFGSGTQLSVL.

The chain links TRBV19 to TRBJ2-2; unclear D gene. V was cut by 3 bases and J by 8 bases, with 10 bases left in between. This CDR3 contains 13 residues. Germline CDR1 reads LNHDA; CDR2 reads SQIVND (reference sequence). In DNA form, the CDR3 reads TGTGCCAGTAGTATCCCCCCCCTGGGGGAGCTGTTTTTT. Its protein is CASSIPPLGELFF.

This clone was detected only a few times. The rearrangement links TRBV19 to TRBJ2-1, with TRBD1 identical over 8 bases. CDR1 LNHDA and CDR2 SQIVND come from the germline V gene (reference sequence). Trimming at V came to 10 bases and at J to 9 bases, leaving 11 bases not matched to a gene. The CDR3 is 13 amino acids. The CDR3 DNA reads TGTGCCACCCAGACAGGGGACTGGGGTGAGCAGTTCTTC. Its protein is CATQTGDWGEQFF.

The V call is TRBV28, the J call TRBJ2-7; D not resolved. Germline V gene data show CDR1 as MDHEN and CDR2 as SYDVKM. The V gene lost 5 bases and the J gene lost 1 base, with 12 bases spanning the gap. The CDR3 has 14 amino acids. The CDR3 reads CASSASGTSYEQYF. CDR3 coding DNA: TGTGCCAGCAGTGCATCGGGCACTTCCTACGAGCAGTACTTC.

This clone has only one observation. The chain links TRBV2 to TRBJ1-2; TRBD1 aligns across 7 bases. This CDR3 contains 17 residues. The germline V gene has CDR1 SNHLY and CDR2 FYNNEI. V was clipped by 8 bases and J by 0 bases; unmatched bases: 15. The CDR3 loop reads CASEGVGTVLSNYGYTF. In DNA, the CDR3 is TGTGCCAGCGAGGGGGTTGGGACAGTTTTGTCTAACTATGGCTACACCTTC.

The chain combines TRBV6-1 with TRBJ1-2; 7 positions agree with TRBD1. CDR1 and CDR2 (germline): MNHNS, SASEGT. The V gene end was trimmed by 2 bases and the J gene end by 5 bases; junction bases not matched to a gene: 14. The CDR3 covers 17 residues. CDR3: CASSELTGQSGGYGYTF. The DNA of the CDR3 is TGTGCCAGCAGTGAATTGACAGGGCAATCGGGGGGGTATGGCTACACCTTC.

The rearrangement links TRBV1 to TRBJ1-2; the D segment call TRBD1 is taken from the table without a DNA check. TRBV1 is assigned pseudogene status. This CDR3 is 16 amino acids long. The CDR3 DNA follows: TGCACCAGCAGCCAGGGGCGGGACAGGGTTCTTTGGAGCTACACCTTC. Translation gives CTSSQGRDRVLWSYTF.

This clone appeared a single time. The V call is TRBV19, the J call TRBJ1-1, with 9 positions matching TRBD1. Germline CDR1 is LNHDA and CDR2 is SQIVND (reference sequence). With V trimmed by 5 bases and J by 2 bases, 15 bases remained unmatched. The CDR3 runs 18 residues. CDR3 DNA: TGTGCCAGTAGTTTCCAGACAGGGGGACGGGGGACTAACACTGAAGCTTTCTTT. Translated, it gives CASSFQTGGRGTNTEAFF. Combining the CDR3 with reference TRBV19 and TRBJ1-1 gives the whole variable domain DGGITQSPKYLFRKEGQNVTLSCEQNLNHDAMYWYRQDPGQGLRLIYYSQIVNDFQKGDIAEGYSVSREKKESFPLTVTSAQKNPTAFYLCASSFQTGGRGTNTEAFFGQGTRLTVV.

The gene calls are TRBV5-3 and TRBJ1-4; D is undetermined. TRBV5-3 is labeled an ORF, and its function is uncertain. The CDR3 runs to 15 residues. V lost 10 bases, J lost 0 bases, and 16 bases lay in between. CDR3 coding DNA: TGTGCCGCCCTAGGGAATCATGCAACTAATGAAAAACTGTTTTTT. This translates into CAALGNHATNEKLFF.